The 4 T cell receptor beta chains in this list originate from one sample, sequenced in a study of T cell responses to AZD1222 COVID-19 vaccine. Sequencing used immunoSEQ multiplex PCR; TCRdb keeps in-frame clones, though not all of them. This sample carries about 130,000 clones, roughly 87% of them seen once, and the ten largest clones take about 6%. The sequencing here drew on peripheral blood, taken 28 days after the second AZD1222 dose. These receptors were obtained from an adult who received the AZD1222 COVID-19 vaccine.

V and J are TRBV13 and TRBJ2-7, with D perhaps matching TRBD2 (7 bases). V was pared by 5 bases and J by 6 bases, with 20 bases between. The germline V gene encodes CDR1 PRHDT and CDR2 FYEKMQ (reference sequence). The CDR3 extends over 15 amino acids. Here the CDR3 DNA reads TGTGCCAGCAGCGACGGGACCGCGGGGGCCTCCGAGCAGTACTTC. Encoded protein: CASSDGTAGASEQYF.

The rearrangement uses TRBV6-5 and TRBJ2-2; 8 nucleotides line up with TRBD2. The CDR3 length is 15 residues. The germline V gene has CDR1 MNHEY and CDR2 SVGAGI. Trimming removed 7 bases from V and 4 bases from J; junction bases left unmatched: 8. In DNA, the CDR3 is TGTGCCAGCAAGCAACAGCGGGAGTTCACCGGGGAGCTGTTTTTT. Encoded protein: CASKQQREFTGELFF.

V usage is TRBV30 and J usage is TRBJ2-2; possible D gene TRBD1, 6 bases. CDR3 length: 14 residues. The germline V gene encodes CDR1 GTSNPN and CDR2 SVGIG (reference sequence). Trimming took off 2 bases at V and 4 bases at J, with 11 bases between the two ends. Here the CDR3 reads CAWSTGLGTGELFF. DNA for the CDR3: TGTGCCTGGAGTACAGGGCTGGGCACCGGGGAGCTGTTTTTT.

The chain uses TRBV12-5 and TRBJ2-1; the D is unclear. In germline, CDR1 is LGHNT, CDR2 FRNRAP. The CDR3 is 15 residues long. Trimming pared 5 bases from V and 2 bases from J, leaving 13 bases between. The CDR3 loop is CASGGDYNAYNEQFF. Written as DNA, the CDR3 is TGTGCTAGTGGTGGAGATTACAATGCCTACAATGAGCAGTTCTTC.